The next 25 T cell receptor beta chains were all read from a single sample in a study of long-term antiretroviral therapy in people with HIV. The assay, immunoSEQ v3.0, was run at survey level. Profiled with immunoSEQ multiplex PCR; TCRdb holds only in-frame clones, not every one. In the table there are approximately 31,000 clones, 70% to 90% of which are singletons. The starting material was unsorted PBMCs, obtained 1.1 years after starting antiretroviral therapy. The receptors stem from a man in his late teens or twenties with HIV.

The chain uses TRBV7-3 and TRBJ2-3, with 7 nucleotides matching TRBD2. The ends lost 3 bases at V and 1 base at J; junction bases unmatched: 1. The CDR3 runs to 14 residues. Looked up from germline, CDR1 is SGHTA and CDR2 is FQGTGA. The CDR3 is CASSFLAGTDTQYF. For the CDR3, the DNA is TGTGCCAGCAGCTTCCTAGCGGGCACAGATACGCAGTATTTT.

This sequence joins TRBV7-2 and TRBJ2-1; 8 positions match TRBD2. Germline V CDR1 and CDR2: SGHTA, FQGNSA. After removal of 4 bases from V and 4 bases from J, the junction contained 6 bases not matched to a gene. The CDR3 is 15 residues long. The CDR3 loop is CASSSRGGTYNEQFF. The CDR3 nucleotides are TGTGCCAGCAGCTCACGCGGGGGGACTTACAATGAGCAGTTCTTC.

This clone was counted between two and nine times. J is TRBJ2-5 and V is TRBV5-5; D is perhaps TRBD1 (6 bases). Germline lookup yields CDR1 SGHKS and CDR2 YYEKEE (reference sequence). V lost 3 bases, J lost 0 bases, and 9 bases lay in between. The CDR3 is made up of 14 amino acids. The CDR3 coding sequence is TGTGCCAGCAGCTCGTGGACAGACCAAGAGACCCAGTACTTC. Its protein is CASSSWTDQETQYF.

The CDR3 reads CASSDLAVRDTQYF. In nucleotides, the CDR3 is TGCGCCAGCAGTGATCTAGCAGTTAGAGATACGCAGTATTTT. This sequence joins TRBV10-2 and TRBJ2-3; TRBD2 might be the D (5 bases). Germline CDR1 WSHSY, CDR2 SAAADI. V lost 3 bases and J 5 bases, leaving 12 bases between the germline ends. The CDR3 runs 14 residues.

This chain links TRBV15 with TRBJ2-5, with D tentatively TRBD1 (5 bases). The germline V gene has CDR1 LNHNV and CDR2 YYDKDF (reference sequence). Trimming stripped 0 bases from V and 10 bases from J, with 9 bases between. CDR3 length: 12 residues. In DNA form, the CDR3 reads TGTGCCACCAGCAGAGATAATCAGGGCCAGTACTTC. Amino acid sequence: CATSRDNQGQYF.

V gene TRBV28 combines with J gene TRBJ1-5, with D possibly TRBD1 on 5 matching bases. The CDR3 spans 13 residues. CDR1 and CDR2 (germline): MDHEN, SYDVKM. The V end lost 6 bases, the J end lost 4 bases, and 10 bases lay between the germline ends. The CDR3 nucleotides are TGTGCCAGCAGCAGCCAGGGAAATCAGCCCCAGCATTTT. Protein: CASSSQGNQPQHF.

This sequence joins TRBV18 and TRBJ2-5, with 8 bases matching TRBD2. This CDR3 contains 15 residues. Looked up from germline, CDR1 is KGHSH and CDR2 is LQKENI. The V gene end was trimmed by 3 bases and the J gene end by 5 bases; junction bases not matched to a gene: 8. The CDR3 sequence: CASSPRREAGETQYF. The DNA for the CDR3 is TGTGCCAGCTCACCTCGGCGGGAGGCGGGGGAGACCCAGTACTTC.

The chain joins TRBV7-6 to TRBJ2-2, with D unclear. The V gene's germline CDR1 is SGHVS and CDR2 FNYEAQ. V gave up 1 base and J gave up 2 bases, with 11 bases separating them. This CDR3 is built from 16 residues. The CDR3 coding sequence is TGTGCCAGCAGCTTAGAGGCAGCAAGCAACACCGGGGAGCTGTTTTTT. This codes for CASSLEAASNTGELFF.

The chain's CDR3 is CASSLNQGNGYTF. The CDR3 DNA reads TGTGCCAGCAGTCTCAATCAGGGGAATGGCTACACCTTC. V gene TRBV28 combines with J gene TRBJ1-2; D may be TRBD1 (6 bases). Per the germline V gene, CDR1 is MDHEN and CDR2 is SYDVKM. V lost 5 bases, J lost 6 bases, and 13 bases lay in between. The CDR3 length is 13 residues.

The rearrangement joins TRBV15 to TRBJ2-1; the D call may be TRBD1 or TRBD2 (5 bases each). This CDR3 has 16 residues. Germline CDR1 LNHNV, CDR2 YYDKDF (reference sequence). The V end lost 0 bases, the J end lost 0 bases, and 9 bases lay between the germline ends. For the CDR3, the DNA is TGTGCCACCAGCAGAGATACGGGGCGCTCCTACAATGAGCAGTTCTTC. This encodes CATSRDTGRSYNEQFF.

The rearrangement joins TRBV11-2 to TRBJ1-5; TRBD1 might be the D (6 bases). V lost 5 bases to trimming and J lost 2 bases, with 16 bases between them. This CDR3 contains 16 residues. The V gene's germline CDR1 is SGHAT and CDR2 FQNNGV. CDR3 amino acids: CASSPGHGVGNQPQHF. The CDR3, as DNA: TGTGCCAGCAGCCCGGGACATGGGGTCGGCAATCAGCCCCAGCATTTT.

V usage is TRBV30 and J usage is TRBJ1-1, with D uncertain. The CDR3 contains 13 residues. Trimming took off 3 bases at V and 0 bases at J, with 8 bases between the two ends. Per germline, CDR1 GTSNPN and CDR2 SVGIG (reference sequence). CDR3 nucleotide sequence: TGTGCCTGGAGCGATACAGTGAACACTGAAGCTTTCTTT. This codes for CAWSDTVNTEAFF. The full variable domain, in which reference TRBV30 and TRBJ1-1 provide the parts outside the CDR3, is SQTIHQWPATLVQPVGSPLSLECTVEGTSNPNLYWYRQAAGRGLQLLFYSVGIGQISSEVPQNLSASRPQDRQFILSSKKLLLSDSGFYLCAWSDTVNTEAFFGQGTRLTVV.

V and J are TRBV5-1 and TRBJ2-1; 9 bases map to TRBD1. CDR1 SGHRS and CDR2 YFSETQ come from the germline V gene. The trim removed 2 bases at V and 7 bases at J, leaving 7 bases unmatched. The CDR3 runs 15 residues. The CDR3 loop is CASSLRDRGGNEQFF. The DNA of the CDR3 is TGCGCCAGCAGCTTACGCGACAGGGGGGGTAATGAGCAGTTCTTC.

The chain combines TRBV14 with TRBJ2-7, with D unresolved. The germline V gene encodes CDR1 SGHDN and CDR2 FVKESK. The CDR3 covers 11 residues. V dropped 1 base and J dropped 2 bases, with 0 bases sitting between them. Here the CDR3 DNA reads TGTGCCAGCAGCCAAGCCTACGAGCAGTACTTC. Its protein is CASSQAYEQYF. Looking up the rest from reference TRBV14 and TRBJ2-7 gives the full variable domain: EAGVTQFPSHSVIEKGQTVTLRCDPISGHDNLYWYRRVMGKEIKFLLHFVKESKQDESGMPNNRFLAERTGGTYSTLKVQPAELEDSGVYFCASSQAYEQYFGPGTRLTVT.

V is TRBV9 and J is TRBJ2-5; D tentatively fits TRBD1 or TRBD2 (6 bases each). The CDR3 consists of 16 residues. Trimming took off 0 bases at V and 7 bases at J, with 19 bases between the two ends. Germline CDR1 and CDR2: SGDLS and YYNGEE. For the CDR3, the DNA is TGTGCCAGCAGCGTAGGCAGGATCGGGGGCGGAGGGACCCAGTACTTC. Translating gives CASSVGRIGGGGTQYF. Using reference TRBV9 and TRBJ2-5 for the parts outside the CDR3, the full variable domain is DSGVTQTPKHLITATGQRVTLRCSPRSGDLSVYWYQQSLDQGLQFLIQYYNGEERAKGNILERFSAQQFPDLHSELNLSSLELGDSALYFCASSVGRIGGGGTQYFGPGTRLLVL.

V usage is TRBV29-1 and J usage is TRBJ2-3; D gene ambiguous. CDR1 and CDR2 (germline): SQVTM, ANQGSEA. V dropped 5 bases and J dropped 2 bases, with 8 bases sitting between them. This CDR3 has 12 residues. The CDR3 reads CSVWSYTDTQYF. The CDR3, as DNA: TGCAGCGTTTGGAGCTACACAGATACGCAGTATTTT.

The CDR3 nucleotides read TGTGCCAGCAGCCCTGACAGGCTGAACACTGAAGCTTTCTTT. It translates to CASSPDRLNTEAFF. V and J are TRBV11-2 and TRBJ1-1, with D perhaps TRBD1 (6 bases). Trimming pared 5 bases from V and 0 bases from J, leaving 10 bases between. Germline CDR1 is SGHAT and CDR2 is FQNNGV. CDR3 size: 14 residues.

This clone was counted a single time. This chain uses TRBV30 with TRBJ2-7; D is perhaps TRBD1 (6 bases). CDR3 length equals 15 residues. The germline V and J ends were trimmed by 4 bases and 4 bases, with 20 bases remaining between them. The germline gives CDR1 GTSNPN, CDR2 SVGIG (reference sequence). The CDR3 is CAWNKDSIERYEQYF. The CDR3 region has the DNA TGTGCCTGGAATAAGGACAGTATCGAACGTTACGAGCAGTACTTC. Full variable domain (remainder filled in from reference TRBV30 and TRBJ2-7): SQTIHQWPATLVQPVGSPLSLECTVEGTSNPNLYWYRQAAGRGLQLLFYSVGIGQISSEVPQNLSASRPQDRQFILSSKKLLLSDSGFYLCAWNKDSIERYEQYFGPGTRLTVT.

The chain links TRBV5-1 to TRBJ2-7; the D gene is possibly TRBD2 (6 bases). V was clipped by 0 bases and J by 0 bases, with 10 bases between them. CDR3 size: 15 residues. The V gene's germline CDR1 is SGHRS and CDR2 YFSETQ. Here the CDR3 DNA reads TGCGCCAGCAGCTTGGTTGGGAGGCCCTCCTACGAGCAGTACTTC. Its translation: CASSLVGRPSYEQYF.

This rearrangement joins TRBV18 to TRBJ1-3; D perhaps matches TRBD1 (6 bases). Trimming shortened V by 3 bases and J by 0 bases, and 15 bases separated the two germline ends. The CDR3 loop spans 17 amino acids. CDR1 KGHSH and CDR2 LQKENI come from the germline V gene. CDR3 in amino acids: CASSPFLGQSSGNTIYF. DNA for the CDR3: TGTGCCAGCTCACCTTTTCTCGGACAGAGCTCTGGAAACACCATATATTTT.

The chain combines TRBV28 with TRBJ2-1; 9 positions match TRBD1. Germline V gene lookup returns CDR1 MDHEN and CDR2 SYDVKM. The V and J ends lost 6 bases and 6 bases, in that order; junction bases with no gene match: 3. This CDR3 comprises 13 residues. Here the CDR3 reads CASSLTGGNEQFF. Written as DNA, the CDR3 is TGTGCCAGCAGCTTGACAGGGGGCAATGAGCAGTTCTTC.

The J gene is TRBJ1-2, the V gene TRBV6-6; the match to TRBD1 covers 8 bases. Germline V gives CDR1 MNHNY, CDR2 SVGAGI (reference sequence). This CDR3 contains 14 residues. V lost 4 bases to trimming and J lost 3 bases; unmatched junction nucleotides: 4. The CDR3 is CASSSATGDYGYTF. DNA of the CDR3: TGTGCCAGCAGTTCGGCGACAGGGGACTATGGCTACACCTTC.

This rearrangement joins TRBV27 to TRBJ2-5; TRBD2 is a possible D gene (5 bases). CDR3 length: 12 amino acids. Between the trimmed V and J ends, which lost 6 bases and 3 bases, there was a span of 8 bases. CDR1 and CDR2 (germline): MNHEY, SMNVEV (reference sequence). Written as DNA, the CDR3 is TGTGCCAGCAGAGGAGCGGAAGAGACCCAGTACTTC. Its protein product is CASRGAEETQYF.

The V gene is TRBV7-8, the J gene TRBJ2-1, with D perhaps TRBD2 (6 bases). The germline gives CDR1 SGHVS, CDR2 FQNEAQ. This CDR3 contains 15 residues. V lost 1 base, J lost 12 bases, and 19 bases lay in between. The CDR3 bases are TGTGCCAGCAGCTTAGACTACAAGCCCGCCGGGAGGCAGTTCTTC. Protein sequence: CASSLDYKPAGRQFF.

This clone was recorded only once. The J gene is TRBJ2-3, the V gene TRBV5-1; 8 bases map to TRBD2. V lost 0 bases to trimming and J lost 4 bases; unmatched junction nucleotides: 4. This CDR3 has 15 amino acids. Per germline, CDR1 SGHRS and CDR2 YFSETQ. This CDR3 is CASSLAGGGPDTQYF. The CDR3, as DNA: TGCGCCAGCAGCTTGGCCGGGGGGGGCCCAGATACGCAGTATTTT.